This paragraph reports one T cell receptor (beta chain). CDR3 size: 15 residues. The V segment lost 6 bases and the J segment 5 bases; nucleotides outside the gene matches: 9. CDR1 is MNHEY and CDR2 is SMNVEV in the germline V gene (reference sequence). Sequencing used immunoSEQ multiplex PCR; TCRdb keeps in-frame clones, though not all of them. The sample has tens of thousands of clones, roughly 86% seen once; the top ten hold 14% to 15%. This entry is derived from a study of OX40 agonist ivuxolimab in advanced cancers. The sample was CD4+ or CD8+ T cells sorted from blood, taken in a trial of the OX40 agonist ivuxolimab. This clonotype originated in an adult with an advanced solid tumor such as melanoma, head and neck, liver or kidney cancer. The rearrangement links TRBV27 to TRBJ2-5, with 10 bases fitting TRBD1. The CDR3 region is CASRWGQGFPETQYF. The CDR3 DNA is TGTGCCAGCAGATGGGGACAGGGGTTTCCGGAGACCCAGTACTTC.